Below are 16 T cell receptor beta chains sequenced from a single sample in a study of T cells in Graves' hyperthyroidism and ophthalmopathy. There were TCR beta CDR3 regions amplified from RNA transcripts. The TCR CDR3 first-round RT-PCR relied on the HTBI primer set. TCRdb used MiXCR to reprocess the multiplex PCR reads, holding one entry per CDR3 protein. The sample lists 600,000 or so distinct CDR3 sequences; about 16% were seen once. Sequencing used blood. The receptor set was obtained from a woman younger than 45 with Graves' hyperthyroidism.

The chain couples TRBV9 to TRBJ1-1; 11 nucleotides match TRBD1. Germline V gene data show CDR1 as SGDLS and CDR2 as YYNGEE. This CDR3 region has 14 residues. The J segment lost 4 bases and the V segment lost 7 bases, leaving 6 bases of the junction unmatched. CDR3 nucleotides: TGTGCCAGCGTCCCCGGGACAGGGGGCACTGAAGCTTTCTTT. Amino acids: CASVPGTGGTEAFF. Full variable domain (rest looked up from reference TRBV9 and TRBJ1-1): DSGVTQTPKHLITATGQRVTLRCSPRSGDLSVYWYQQSLDQGLQFLIQYYNGEERAKGNILERFSAQQFPDLHSELNLSSLELGDSALYFCASVPGTGGTEAFFGQGTRLTVV.

V and J are TRBV9 and TRBJ1-1; possibly TRBD1 for D (6 bases). The germline CDR1 and CDR2 sequences are SGDLS and YYNGEE. The CDR3 sequence is 15 residues long. Between the trimmed V and J ends, which lost 5 bases and 4 bases, there was a span of 18 bases. The DNA for the CDR3 is TGTGCCAGCAGTACGGAACAGGGTTGGAGCACTGAAGCTTTCTTT. Amino acid sequence: CASSTEQGWSTEAFF.

The chain couples TRBV5-1 to TRBJ2-1, with TRBD2 matching over 8 bases. CDR3 length: 14 residues. Germline V lookup: CDR1 SGHRS, CDR2 YFSETQ. The junction had 10 bases not matched to a gene; V was cut back by 7 bases and J by 7 bases. The CDR3 protein is CASYQREGGNEQFF. CDR3 bases: TGCGCCAGCTACCAACGGGAGGGCGGGAATGAGCAGTTCTTC.

Here the CDR3 reads CASSLIAVQETQYF. CDR3 nucleotides: TGCGCCAGCAGCTTGATAGCGGTACAAGAGACCCAGTACTTC. The V and J genes are TRBV5-1 and TRBJ2-5, with D possibly being TRBD2 (6 bases). The CDR3 loop spans 14 amino acids. V shed 1 base and J shed 2 bases, with 9 bases lying between them. The germline CDR1 and CDR2 sequences are SGHRS and YFSETQ.

Concerning this clonotype itself: A read error may produce the germline difference seen at one junction end. The chain uses TRBV2 and TRBJ1-1, with D unclear. Germline V lookup: CDR1 SNHLY, CDR2 FYNNEI. The CDR3 has 16 amino acids. For the CDR3, the DNA is TGTGCCAGCACCGAAAGGCCCCAGGAACCCTACACTGGAGCTTTCTTT. Protein sequence: CASTERPQEPYTGAFF.

This clonotype was counted ten times or more. This chain uses TRBV3-1 with TRBJ1-4, with D perhaps matching TRBD1 (5 bases). Germline values: CDR1 LGHDT, CDR2 YNNKEL (reference sequence). This CDR3 spans 15 amino acids. Deletions cut 4 bases from V and 0 bases from J, with 9 bases between. The CDR3, as DNA: TGTGCCAGCAGCCTCTTGACAGCAACTAATGAAAAACTGTTTTTT. Translating gives CASSLLTATNEKLFF.

The chain combines TRBV20-1 with TRBJ1-2; 7 nucleotides agree with TRBD1. CDR3 length: 15 residues. Germline loops: CDR1 DFQATT, CDR2 SNEGSKA (reference sequence). The ends lost 3 bases at V and 4 bases at J; junction bases unmatched: 11. The CDR3 loop is CSARWQGGLGYGYTF. The DNA for the CDR3 is TGCAGTGCTAGGTGGCAGGGGGGATTGGGCTATGGCTACACCTTC.

V is TRBV20-1 and J is TRBJ1-1; D is unresolved. Trimming left V 2 bases short and J 1 base short, with 29 bases between. Germline CDR1 reads DFQATT; CDR2 reads SNEGSKA (reference sequence). The CDR3 length is 20 residues. The CDR3 region is CSARSPDVVPLTPWNTEAFF. CDR3 nucleotide sequence: TGCAGTGCTAGATCCCCGGACGTAGTACCCCTAACGCCCTGGAACACTGAAGCTTTCTTT.

This clonotype has just a few counts. The rearrangement uses TRBV19 and TRBJ2-1; D is unclear. Germline V gene data show CDR1 as LNHDA and CDR2 as SQIVND (reference sequence). Trimming removed 5 bases at V and 4 bases at J, with 12 bases between. This CDR3 is built from 14 residues. CDR3 protein: CASSVRGAYNEQFF. CDR3 nucleotide sequence: TGTGCCAGTAGTGTTCGCGGAGCTTACAATGAGCAGTTCTTC.

This clonotype was counted many times. The V call is TRBV20-1, the J call TRBJ2-1; weak D call: TRBD2 (6 bases). The CDR3 runs 12 residues. Germline CDR1 DFQATT, CDR2 SNEGSKA (reference sequence). Deletions cut 3 bases from V and 8 bases from J, with 11 bases between. The CDR3 nucleotides are TGCAGTGCTAGCGGGAGAGGGGATGAGCAGTTCTTC. It translates to CSASGRGDEQFF.

Only a few counts were recorded for this clonotype. This chain uses TRBV30 with TRBJ2-3, with 11 bases lining up with TRBD2. The germline gives CDR1 GTSNPN, CDR2 SVGIG (reference sequence). J gave up 0 bases and V 1 base, and 6 bases lay outside the gene matches. The CDR3 loop spans 17 amino acids. Written as DNA, the CDR3 is TGTGCCTGGAGTGGATTAGCTAGCGGGAGGAGCACAGATACGCAGTATTTT. Protein product: CAWSGLASGRSTDTQYF.

V is TRBV30 and J is TRBJ1-6; no firm D call. The length of the CDR3 is 13 residues. Per the germline V gene, CDR1 is GTSNPN and CDR2 is SVGIG (reference sequence). V was clipped by 1 base and J by 5 bases, with 6 bases between them. The CDR3 DNA reads as TGTGCCTGGAGTGGACGGGATAATTCACCCCTCCACTTT. This encodes CAWSGRDNSPLHF.

V and J are TRBV6-5 and TRBJ1-1; maybe TRBD1 (6 bases). V shed 4 bases and J shed 2 bases, with 20 bases lying between them. CDR3 length equals 17 residues. Germline V gives CDR1 MNHEY, CDR2 SVGAGI. The CDR3 here is CASSSPQGGGINTEAFF. Here the CDR3 DNA reads TGTGCCAGCAGTTCCCCACAGGGCGGGGGAATAAACACTGAAGCTTTCTTT.

The chain recombines TRBV30 with TRBJ1-4; the match to TRBD1 covers 9 bases. J lost 4 bases, V lost 7 bases, and 4 bases had no gene match. The CDR3 covers 13 residues. From germline, CDR1 is GTSNPN and CDR2 SVGIG (reference sequence). Here the CDR3 reads CASDRGDNEKLFF. CDR3 nucleotides: TGTGCCTCCGACAGGGGGGATAATGAAAAACTGTTTTTT. Full variable domain (remainder filled in from reference TRBV30 and TRBJ1-4): SQTIHQWPATLVQPVGSPLSLECTVEGTSNPNLYWYRQAAGRGLQLLFYSVGIGQISSEVPQNLSASRPQDRQFILSSKKLLLSDSGFYLCASDRGDNEKLFFGSGTQLSVL.

This chain connects TRBV10-3 to TRBJ2-7, with D unresolved. The CDR3 has 14 amino acids. The V and J ends lost 0 bases and 2 bases respectively, with 8 bases between them. The germline V gene has CDR1 ENHRY and CDR2 SYGVKD. CDR3 nucleotide sequence: TGTGCCATCAGTGAGTCTTTATCGGCCTACGAGCAGTACTTC. It specifies CAISESLSAYEQYF.

This clonotype was detected many times. The V gene is TRBV28, the J gene TRBJ2-5; 7 positions agree with TRBD2. The junction had 9 bases not matched to a gene; V was cut back by 2 bases and J by 6 bases. The CDR3 has 15 residues. CDR1 MDHEN and CDR2 SYDVKM come from the germline V gene. The CDR3 bases are TGTGCCAGCAGTTTACTCGGGGGAGGGCCCCAGACCCAGTACTTC. Protein sequence: CASSLLGGGPQTQYF.